The clone carrying this TCR beta chain was detected ten times or more. Antigen: not known. The CDR3 loop spans 12 amino acids. V lost 6 bases and J 6 bases, leaving 8 bases between the germline ends. The treatment is: some 20 received Ad26.COV2.S at low or high dose, single or two shots; a few received placebo; per-sample allocation not given. The study sampled participants on day 63 after the first vaccine or placebo injection. An adult donor aged 18-55 years was enrolled in Boston. The data stem from a study of Ad26.COV2.S vaccination and SARS-CoV-2 variants. Study at large: Each vaccinee took Ad26.COV2.S intramuscularly, once or twice 56 days apart.

Some clones are missing from TCRdb's copy, which holds only in-frame ones; the method was immunoSEQ multiplex PCR. This sample yields more than 350,000 clones, of which over 75% are seen a single time; 12% belongs to the top ten. General study findings and limits: Vaccinated and placebo-treated recipients had similar non-spike TCR breadth.

The chain carries TRBV12-3 or TRBV12-4 and TRBJ2-2, with a possible D match to TRBD1 (6 bases). The receptor was isolated from a person aged 18-65 years who received the Ad26.COV2.S COVID-19 vaccine or a placebo. The starting material was peripheral blood, obtained in a trial of Ad26.COV2.S vaccine versus placebo. CDR3 residues: CASRTGPGELFF. The CDR3 nucleotides read TGTGCCAGCAGGACAGGACCCGGGGAGCTGTTTTTT.